The clone carrying this TCR beta chain was observed at least ten times. The antigen is unknown. Expressed TCRB transcripts were sequenced because the isolated RNA had all been reverse transcribed beforehand. Using immunoSEQ multiplex PCR, the repertoire was profiled, and TCRdb retains in-frame clones only, with some absent. The sample has 300,000 to 350,000 clones, 8% seen once. The sample comes from a study of beta chain features in type 1 diabetes. Study overall: When patients were set against healthy donors, age, gender and cell yields were similar. Study conclusions and caveats: Moderate but significant shortening of TCRB CDR3s was recorded in all four CD4+ subsets from Type 1 diabetes patients.

V was trimmed by 0 bases and J by 14 bases, leaving 20 bases between them. Germline V gene lookup returns CDR1 WSHSY and CDR2 SAAADI. CDR3 length: 15 amino acids. Sequences were obtained from central memory CD4+ T cells from blood. J is TRBJ1-5 and V is TRBV10-2; D is unresolved. This sequence originates from a woman between 18 and 29 years old in good health. For the CDR3, the DNA is TGCGCCAGCAGTGAGTCGACTCTAGGCACAGTCGATAAGCATTTT. Residues: CASSESTLGTVDKHF.